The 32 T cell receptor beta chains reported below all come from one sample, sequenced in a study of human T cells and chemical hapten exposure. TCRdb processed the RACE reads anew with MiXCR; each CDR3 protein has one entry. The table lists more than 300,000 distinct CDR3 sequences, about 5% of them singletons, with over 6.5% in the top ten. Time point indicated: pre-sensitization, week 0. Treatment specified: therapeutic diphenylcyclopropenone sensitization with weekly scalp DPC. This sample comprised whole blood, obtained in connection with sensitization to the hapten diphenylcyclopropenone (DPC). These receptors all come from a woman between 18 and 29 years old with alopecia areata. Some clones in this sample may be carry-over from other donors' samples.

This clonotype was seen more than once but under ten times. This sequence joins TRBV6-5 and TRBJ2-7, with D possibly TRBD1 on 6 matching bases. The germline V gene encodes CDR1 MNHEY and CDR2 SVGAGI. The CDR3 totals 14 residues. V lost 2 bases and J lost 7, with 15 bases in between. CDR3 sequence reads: CASSYRRQVGEQYF. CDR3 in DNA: TGTGCCAGCAGTTACCGGCGACAGGTCGGAGAGCAGTACTTC.

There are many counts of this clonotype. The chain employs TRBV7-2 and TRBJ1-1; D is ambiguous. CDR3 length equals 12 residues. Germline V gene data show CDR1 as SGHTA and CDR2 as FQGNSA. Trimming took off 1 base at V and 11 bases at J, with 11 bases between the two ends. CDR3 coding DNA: TGTGCCAGCAGCTTAGATGGGAGCCGGGCTTTCTTT. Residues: CASSLDGSRAFF.

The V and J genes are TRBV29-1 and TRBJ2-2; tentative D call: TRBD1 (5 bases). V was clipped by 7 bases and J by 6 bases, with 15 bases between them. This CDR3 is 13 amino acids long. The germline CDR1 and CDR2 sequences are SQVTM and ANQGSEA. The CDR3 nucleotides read TGCAGCGCCCTGCGGCAGGGTCCCGGGGAGCTGTTTTTT. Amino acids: CSALRQGPGELFF.

CDR3 DNA sequence: TGCGCCAGCAGCCAACGGGGGTCAGGGTCGAAATACAATGAGCAGTTCTTC. It codes for CASSQRGSGSKYNEQFF. The chain joins TRBV4-3 to TRBJ2-1; maybe TRBD2 (6 bases). Germline CDR1 reads LGHNA; CDR2 reads YSLEER. The germline V and J ends were trimmed by 2 bases and 4 bases, with 18 bases remaining between them. This CDR3 contains 17 residues.

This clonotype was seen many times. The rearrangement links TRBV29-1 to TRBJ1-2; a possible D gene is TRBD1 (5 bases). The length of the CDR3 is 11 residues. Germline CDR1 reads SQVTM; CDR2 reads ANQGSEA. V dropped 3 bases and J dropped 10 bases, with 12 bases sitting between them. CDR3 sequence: CSVETARVYTF. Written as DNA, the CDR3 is TGCAGCGTTGAGACAGCTCGCGTCTACACCTTC.

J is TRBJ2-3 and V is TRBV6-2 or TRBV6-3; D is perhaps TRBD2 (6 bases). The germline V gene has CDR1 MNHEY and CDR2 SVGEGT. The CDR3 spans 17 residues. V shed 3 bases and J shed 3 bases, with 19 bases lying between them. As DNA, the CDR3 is TGTGCCAGCAGTTATGAGCTTGGGGGGATACTAACAGATACGCAGTATTTT. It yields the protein CASSYELGGILTDTQYF.

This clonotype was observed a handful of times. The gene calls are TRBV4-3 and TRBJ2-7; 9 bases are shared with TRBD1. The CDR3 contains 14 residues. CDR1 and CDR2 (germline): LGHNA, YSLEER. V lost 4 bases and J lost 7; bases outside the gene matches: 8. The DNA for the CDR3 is TGCGCCAGCAGCCCGGGACAGGGCTCGGAAGAGCAGTACTTC. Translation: CASSPGQGSEEQYF.

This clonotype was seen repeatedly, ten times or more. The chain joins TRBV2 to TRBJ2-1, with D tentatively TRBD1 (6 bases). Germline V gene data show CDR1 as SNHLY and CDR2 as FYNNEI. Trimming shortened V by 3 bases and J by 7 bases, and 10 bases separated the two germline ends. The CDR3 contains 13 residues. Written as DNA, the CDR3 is TGTGCCAGCAGTGAGACAGGCGGTAATGAGCAGTTCTTC. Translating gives CASSETGGNEQFF.

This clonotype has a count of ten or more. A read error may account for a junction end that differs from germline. The CDR3 region is CASSQAGASSYEQYF. CDR3 bases: TGTGCCAGCAGTCAAGCGGGAGCGAGCTCCTACGAGCAGTACTTC. The V gene is TRBV2, the J gene TRBJ2-7; 8 bases agree with TRBD2. This CDR3 contains 15 residues. Germline V gives CDR1 SNHLY, CDR2 FYNNEI.

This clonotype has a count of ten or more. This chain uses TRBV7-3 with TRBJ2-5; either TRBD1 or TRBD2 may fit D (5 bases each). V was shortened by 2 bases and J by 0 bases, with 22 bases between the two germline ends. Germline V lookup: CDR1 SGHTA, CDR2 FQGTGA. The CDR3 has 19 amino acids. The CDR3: CASSLVGRPGRRDQETQYF. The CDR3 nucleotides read TGTGCCAGCAGCTTAGTAGGCCGACCGGGACGCCGGGACCAAGAGACCCAGTACTTC.

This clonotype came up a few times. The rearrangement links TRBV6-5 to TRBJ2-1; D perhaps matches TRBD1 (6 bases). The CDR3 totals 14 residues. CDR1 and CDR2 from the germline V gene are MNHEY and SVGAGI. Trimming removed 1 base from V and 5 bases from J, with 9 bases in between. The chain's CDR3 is CASSYLGAHNEQFF. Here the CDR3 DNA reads TGTGCCAGCAGTTACTTGGGGGCCCACAATGAGCAGTTCTTC.

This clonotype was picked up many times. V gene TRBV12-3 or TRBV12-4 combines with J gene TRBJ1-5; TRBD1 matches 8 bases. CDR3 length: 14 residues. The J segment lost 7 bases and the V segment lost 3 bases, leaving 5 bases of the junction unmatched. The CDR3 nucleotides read TGTGCCAGCAGTTTCGACAGGGGTGACCAGCCCCAGCATTTT. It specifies CASSFDRGDQPQHF.

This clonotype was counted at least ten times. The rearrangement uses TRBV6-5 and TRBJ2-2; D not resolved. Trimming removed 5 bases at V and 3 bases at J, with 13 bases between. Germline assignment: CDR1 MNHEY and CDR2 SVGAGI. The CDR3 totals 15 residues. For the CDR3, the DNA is TGTGCCAGCAGTCTTAGGACGGGTTACACCGGGGAGCTGTTTTTT. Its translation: CASSLRTGYTGELFF.

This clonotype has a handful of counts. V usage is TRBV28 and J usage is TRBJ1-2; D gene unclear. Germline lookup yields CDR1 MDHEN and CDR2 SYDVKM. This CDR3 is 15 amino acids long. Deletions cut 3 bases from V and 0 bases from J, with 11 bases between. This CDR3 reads CASSFRGRANYGYTF. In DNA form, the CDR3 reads TGTGCCAGCAGTTTTAGAGGGCGAGCTAACTATGGCTACACCTTC.

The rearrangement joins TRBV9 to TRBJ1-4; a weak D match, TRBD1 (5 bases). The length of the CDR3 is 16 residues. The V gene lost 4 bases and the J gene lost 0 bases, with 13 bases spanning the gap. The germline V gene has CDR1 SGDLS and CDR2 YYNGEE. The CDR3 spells CASSPYGASTNEKLFF. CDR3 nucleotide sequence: TGTGCCAGCAGCCCGTATGGGGCCTCAACTAATGAAAAACTGTTTTTT.

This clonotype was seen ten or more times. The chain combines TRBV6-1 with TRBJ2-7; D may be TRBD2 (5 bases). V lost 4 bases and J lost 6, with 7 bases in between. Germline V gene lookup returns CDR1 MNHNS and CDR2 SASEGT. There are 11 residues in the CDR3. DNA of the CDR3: TGTGCCAGCAGTGTTCGGGGCGAGCAGTACTTC. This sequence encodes CASSVRGEQYF.

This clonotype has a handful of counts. DNA for the CDR3: TGTGCCAGCCCTGCGGGGGGAGATACGCAGTATTTT. Protein: CASPAGGDTQYF. This chain links TRBV7-2 with TRBJ2-3, with TRBD2 matching over 8 bases. Trimming removed 8 bases from V and 5 bases from J; junction bases left unmatched: 3. The CDR3 contains 12 residues. CDR1 is SGHTA, CDR2 FQGNSA, per germline.

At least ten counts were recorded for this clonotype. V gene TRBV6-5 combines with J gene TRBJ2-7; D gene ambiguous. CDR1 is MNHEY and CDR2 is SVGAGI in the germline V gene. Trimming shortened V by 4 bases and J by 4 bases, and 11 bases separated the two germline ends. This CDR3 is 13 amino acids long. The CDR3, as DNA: TGTGCCAGCAGTTTCTCACAGAGGTACGAGCAGTACTTC. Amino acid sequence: CASSFSQRYEQYF.

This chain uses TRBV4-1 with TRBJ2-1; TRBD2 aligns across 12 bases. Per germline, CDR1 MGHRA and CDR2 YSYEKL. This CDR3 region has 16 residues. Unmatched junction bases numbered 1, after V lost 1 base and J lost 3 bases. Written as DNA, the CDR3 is TGCGCCAGCAGCCAAGGACTAGCGGGGGTCTACAATGAGCAGTTCTTC. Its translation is CASSQGLAGVYNEQFF.

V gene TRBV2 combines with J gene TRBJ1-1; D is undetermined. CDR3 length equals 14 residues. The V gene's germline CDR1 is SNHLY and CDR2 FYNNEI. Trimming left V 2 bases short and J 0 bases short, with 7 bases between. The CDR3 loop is CASSERVMNTEAFF. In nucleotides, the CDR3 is TGTGCCAGCAGTGAACGAGTAATGAACACTGAAGCTTTCTTT.

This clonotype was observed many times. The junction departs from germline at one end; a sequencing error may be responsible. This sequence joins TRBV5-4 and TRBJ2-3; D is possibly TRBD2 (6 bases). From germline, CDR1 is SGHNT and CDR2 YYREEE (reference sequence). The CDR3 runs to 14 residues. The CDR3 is CASSSPGTDAPQDF. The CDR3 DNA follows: TGTGCCAGCAGCTCGCCGGGGACTGACGCACCGCAGGATTTT.

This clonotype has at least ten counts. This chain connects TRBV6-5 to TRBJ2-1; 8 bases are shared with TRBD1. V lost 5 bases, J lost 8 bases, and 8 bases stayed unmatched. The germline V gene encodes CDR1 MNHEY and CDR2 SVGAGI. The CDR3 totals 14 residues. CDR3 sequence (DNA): TGTGCCAGCAGTGCGAGGACAGGGAACGATGAGCAGTTCTTC. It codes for CASSARTGNDEQFF.

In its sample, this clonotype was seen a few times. The CDR3 bases are TGTGCCAGTAGTATAGATCGAACTGTTTCCTACGAGCAGTACTTC. Its protein product is CASSIDRTVSYEQYF. J is TRBJ2-7 and V is TRBV19; unclear D gene. CDR3 length: 15 residues. CDR1 and CDR2 from the germline V gene are LNHDA and SQIVND (reference sequence). Trimming shortened V by 0 bases and J by 1 base, and 10 bases separated the two germline ends. Full variable domain (missing parts from reference TRBV19 and TRBJ2-7): DGGITQSPKYLFRKEGQNVTLSCEQNLNHDAMYWYRQDPGQGLRLIYYSQIVNDFQKGDIAEGYSVSREKKESFPLTVTSAQKNPTAFYLCASSIDRTVSYEQYFGPGTRLTVT.

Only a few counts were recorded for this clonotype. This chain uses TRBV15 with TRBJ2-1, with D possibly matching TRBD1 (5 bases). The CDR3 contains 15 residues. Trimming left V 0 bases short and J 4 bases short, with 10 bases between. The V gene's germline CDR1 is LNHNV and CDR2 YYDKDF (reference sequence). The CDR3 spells CATSRDKAGYNEQFF. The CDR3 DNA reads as TGTGCCACCAGCAGAGATAAGGCAGGGTACAATGAGCAGTTCTTC. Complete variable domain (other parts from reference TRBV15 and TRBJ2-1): DAMVIQNPRYQVTQFGKPVTLSCSQTLNHNVMYWYQQKSSQAPKLLFHYYDKDFNNEADTPDNFQSRRPNTSFCFLDIRSPGLGDTAMYLCATSRDKAGYNEQFFGPGTRLTVL.

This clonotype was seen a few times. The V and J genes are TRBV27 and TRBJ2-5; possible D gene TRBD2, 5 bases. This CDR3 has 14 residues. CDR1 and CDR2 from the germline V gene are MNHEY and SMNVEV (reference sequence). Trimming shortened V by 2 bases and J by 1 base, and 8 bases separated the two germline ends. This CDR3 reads CASSLSRGQETQYF. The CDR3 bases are TGTGCCAGCAGTTTAAGCCGGGGCCAAGAGACCCAGTACTTC.

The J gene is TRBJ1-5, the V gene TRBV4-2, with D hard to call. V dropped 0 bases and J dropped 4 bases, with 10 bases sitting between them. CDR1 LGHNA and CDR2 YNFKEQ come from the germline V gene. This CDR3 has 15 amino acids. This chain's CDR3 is CASSQELAMNQPQHF. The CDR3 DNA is TGTGCCAGCAGCCAAGAATTGGCGATGAATCAGCCCCAGCATTTT.

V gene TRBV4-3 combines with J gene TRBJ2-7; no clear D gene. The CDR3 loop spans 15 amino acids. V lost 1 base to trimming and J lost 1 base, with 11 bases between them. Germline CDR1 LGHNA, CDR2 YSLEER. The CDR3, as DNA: TGCGCCAGCAGCCAAGCAGGCGAACCTTCCTACGAGCAGTACTTC. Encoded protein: CASSQAGEPSYEQYF.

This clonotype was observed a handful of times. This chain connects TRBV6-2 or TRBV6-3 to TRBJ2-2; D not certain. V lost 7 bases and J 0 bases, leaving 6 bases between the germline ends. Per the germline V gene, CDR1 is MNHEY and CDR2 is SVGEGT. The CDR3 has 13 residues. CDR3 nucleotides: TGTGCCAGCAAATGGGCGAACACCGGGGAGCTGTTTTTT. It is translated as CASKWANTGELFF.

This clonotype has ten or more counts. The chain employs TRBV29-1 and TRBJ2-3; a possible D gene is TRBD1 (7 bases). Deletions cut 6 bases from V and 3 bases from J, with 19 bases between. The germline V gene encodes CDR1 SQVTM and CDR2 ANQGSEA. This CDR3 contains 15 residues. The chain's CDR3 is CSVRGDSTQTDTQYF. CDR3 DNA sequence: TGCAGCGTCAGGGGGGACAGTACTCAGACAGATACGCAGTATTTT.

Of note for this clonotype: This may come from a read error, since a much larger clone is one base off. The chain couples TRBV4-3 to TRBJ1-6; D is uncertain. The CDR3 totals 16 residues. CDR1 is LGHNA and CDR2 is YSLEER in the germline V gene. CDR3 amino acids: CASSQDISGINSPLNF. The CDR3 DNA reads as TGCGCCAGCAGCCAAGATATATCGGGGATTAATTCACCCCTCAACTTT.

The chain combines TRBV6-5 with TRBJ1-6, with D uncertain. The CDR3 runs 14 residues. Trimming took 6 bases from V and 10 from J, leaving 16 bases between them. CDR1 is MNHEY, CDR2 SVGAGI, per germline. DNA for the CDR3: TGTGCCAGCAGCCGGGGTGGTATGGAGTCACCCCTCCACTTT. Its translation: CASSRGGMESPLHF.

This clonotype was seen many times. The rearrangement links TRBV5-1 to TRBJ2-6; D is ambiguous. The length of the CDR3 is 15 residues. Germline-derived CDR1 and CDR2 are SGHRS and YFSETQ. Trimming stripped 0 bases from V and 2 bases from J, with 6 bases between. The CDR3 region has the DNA TGCGCCAGCAGCTTGGGCAACACTGGGGCCAACGTCCTGACTTTC. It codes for CASSLGNTGANVLTF.